This section outlines one TCR beta chain sequence together with its context. Its matching antigen is unknown. The data originate from a study of Ad26.COV2.S vaccination and SARS-CoV-2 variants. Study overall: Intramuscular Ad26.COV2.S doses were given once or twice, 56 days apart.

General study findings and limits: Spike-specific TCR breadth was greater after Ad26.COV2.S than placebo. Those who received vaccine or placebo ended up with similar non-spike TCR breadth.

Sequencing was performed with immunoSEQ multiplex PCR; in TCRdb, only in-frame clones are kept and a portion is missing. The table has about half a million clones, about 89% seen once. Treatment given: 19 received Ad26.COV2.S at low or high dose, single or two shots; several received placebo; per-sample allocation not given. Sample collection was performed on day 63 after the first vaccine or placebo injection. Vaccine was an Ad26 vector expressing Wuhan-strain SARS-CoV-2 spike. This CDR3 contains 16 residues. The V gene end was trimmed by 2 bases and the J gene end by 1 base; junction bases not matched to a gene: 3. Germline assignment: CDR1 MNHEY and CDR2 SVGAGI.

The sample was peripheral blood, taken in a trial of Ad26.COV2.S vaccine versus placebo. The receptor comes from a person aged 18 to 65 who received the Ad26.COV2.S COVID-19 vaccine or a placebo. The V call is TRBV6-5, the J call TRBJ2-5; 11 bases match TRBD1. The CDR3 bases are TGTGCCAGCAGTTACCTCGGGACAGGGGGCCAAGAGACCCAGTACTTC. Protein: CASSYLGTGGQETQYF.